These 13 T cell receptor beta chains share one sample of origin, sequenced in a study of blood T cell repertoires in COVID-19. The repertoire was sequenced with immunoSEQ multiplex PCR; TCRdb's copy has only in-frame clones and lacks some. The table lists about 100,000 clones, just over 90% of them singletons. Sequencing was done on a sample of peripheral blood. The source is a man in his fifties with acute or convalescent COVID-19.

The V gene is TRBV19, the J gene TRBJ2-5; no firm D call. Germline CDR1 and CDR2: LNHDA and SQIVND (reference sequence). This CDR3 has 14 residues. The V gene lost 3 bases and the J gene lost 1 base, with 9 bases spanning the gap. As DNA, the CDR3 is TGTGCCAGTAGTATTGGCGGTTCCCAAGAGACCCAGTACTTC. Protein sequence: CASSIGGSQETQYF.

The chain combines TRBV6-5 with TRBJ2-5; TRBD2 matches at 10 bases. This CDR3 is built from 14 residues. V was pared by 10 bases and J by 4 bases, with 9 bases of the junction left unmatched. Germline CDR1 reads MNHEY; CDR2 reads SVGAGI. The CDR3 DNA is TGTGCCACAAAGATAGCGGGAGGCACAGAGACCCAGTACTTC. Amino acid sequence: CATKIAGGTETQYF.

This chain connects TRBV30 to TRBJ2-7; perhaps TRBD2 as D (7 bases). This CDR3 comprises 15 residues. Deletions cut 0 bases from V and 0 bases from J, with 12 bases between. The germline V gene has CDR1 GTSNPN and CDR2 SVGIG (reference sequence). Here the CDR3 reads CAWSVRGAGSYEQYF. The CDR3 bases are TGTGCCTGGAGTGTACGGGGGGCAGGCTCCTACGAGCAGTACTTC.

This chain uses TRBV5-4 with TRBJ1-6, with 10 bases aligning to TRBD1. The CDR3 runs to 16 residues. Germline assignment: CDR1 SGHNT and CDR2 YYREEE (reference sequence). Trimming took 5 bases from V and 7 from J; bases not matched to a gene: 9. This CDR3 reads CASRLDRGLWNSPLHF. CDR3 nucleotide sequence: TGTGCCAGCAGACTAGACAGGGGGCTTTGGAATTCACCCCTCCACTTT.

This clone was seen just once. The gene calls are TRBV9 and TRBJ2-1; 11 bases fit TRBD2. The CDR3 runs to 15 residues. Germline trimming cut 4 bases from V and 4 bases from J; bases unmatched to any gene: 4. The germline V gene encodes CDR1 SGDLS and CDR2 YYNGEE. The CDR3: CASSPRLAGYNEQFF. CDR3 coding DNA: TGTGCCAGCAGCCCGAGACTAGCGGGGTACAATGAGCAGTTCTTC.

The chain uses TRBV5-1 and TRBJ2-7; 12 positions agree with TRBD2. After removal of 4 bases from V and 5 bases from J, the junction contained 16 bases not matched to a gene. The CDR3 has 18 amino acids. Germline V gene lookup returns CDR1 SGHRS and CDR2 YFSETQ. CDR3 sequence reads: CASSNRGLAGFATDEQYF. In DNA form, the CDR3 reads TGCGCCAGCAGCAACCGCGGACTAGCGGGGTTTGCCACGGACGAGCAGTACTTC.

The chain carries TRBV6-5 and TRBJ2-7, with D uncertain. The CDR3 length is 11 residues. Germline V gene lookup returns CDR1 MNHEY and CDR2 SVGAGI. Trimming stripped 3 bases from V and 4 bases from J, with 4 bases between. This CDR3 reads CASSYNYEQYF. As DNA, the CDR3 is TGTGCCAGCAGTTATAATTACGAGCAGTACTTC.

This clone was observed a single time. The V gene is TRBV20-1, the J gene TRBJ1-1; 7 bases are a match to TRBD1. The trim removed 3 bases at V and 5 bases at J, leaving 6 bases unmatched. The CDR3 contains 13 residues. Germline V gene sequence: CDR1 DFQATT, CDR2 SNEGSKA (reference sequence). The CDR3 spells CSASSAGGTEAFF. CDR3 bases: TGCAGTGCTAGTTCGGCAGGGGGAACTGAAGCTTTCTTT.

The chain uses TRBV7-2 and TRBJ2-2; D might be TRBD2 (6 bases). Germline CDR1 reads SGHTA; CDR2 reads FQGNSA. Trimming took 4 bases from V and 7 from J, leaving 10 bases between them. The CDR3 is 13 amino acids. CDR3 DNA sequence: TGTGCCAGCAGCTCCCGGAGGGACGGGGAGCTGTTTTTT. Translating gives CASSSRRDGELFF.

This clone has only one observation. The rearrangement joins TRBV6-5 to TRBJ2-7; the match to TRBD1 covers 11 bases. The CDR3 is 15 residues long. Germline loops: CDR1 MNHEY, CDR2 SVGAGI. J gave up 2 bases and V 6 bases, and 6 bases lay outside the gene matches. The CDR3: CASSRDRGEPYEQYF. The CDR3 DNA reads TGTGCCAGCAGCCGGGACAGGGGGGAACCCTACGAGCAGTACTTC.

The chain recombines TRBV6-4 with TRBJ2-1; D perhaps matches TRBD1 (6 bases). V lost 2 bases to trimming and J lost 10 bases, with 12 bases between them. CDR1 and CDR2 (germline): MRHNA, SNTAGT. The CDR3 runs to 13 residues. In DNA form, the CDR3 reads TGTGCCAGCAGTGACCAGCCAGGGGTAGAGCAGTTCTTC. This codes for CASSDQPGVEQFF.

With respect to this clone: Relative to the germline gene, one junction end is altered; a read error may explain this. The chain is built from TRBV5-1 and TRBJ1-2, with 12 bases lining up with TRBD1. The CDR3 sequence is 17 residues long. The V gene's germline CDR1 is SGHRS and CDR2 YFSETQ. The CDR3 region has the DNA TGCGCCAGCAGCTTGGATGGAATGGGACAGGGGGCGGGAGGCTACGCCTTC. Translating gives CASSLDGMGQGAGGYAF.

This chain uses TRBV21-1 with TRBJ2-7; the table gives TRBD2 as D, unverified against the DNA. TRBV21-1 is a pseudogene locus. The CDR3 spans 12 residues. For the CDR3, the DNA is TGTGCCAGCAGCCAACTGGCCTACGAGCAGTACTTC. Protein: CASSQLAYEQYF.